The rows below give T cell receptor beta chains drawn from one sample of a study of response to subunit inactivated influenza vaccine. TCRdb independently ran MiXCR on the RT-PCR reads; one entry per CDR3 protein. The sample comprises a few hundred thousand distinct CDR3 sequences, under 8.5% of which are singletons, and around 13% rests with the top ten. The sample here was PBMCs from blood, taken about 24 months after vaccination. These receptors were taken from a man aged 50 to 69 who received an inactivated influenza vaccine. Both conserved end residues are part of each CDR3. Each record gives: CDR3 protein, J gene, CDR3 length, V gene.

cdr3_aa: CASSYGAGVQDTQYF; j_call: TRBJ2-3; cdr3_length: 15; v_call: TRBV6-5
cdr3_aa: CASSAEYTDTQYF; j_call: TRBJ2-3; cdr3_length: 13; v_call: TRBV7-9
cdr3_aa: CASTKRTGGTFNEQFF; j_call: TRBJ2-1; cdr3_length: 16; v_call: TRBV12-3/TRBV12-4
cdr3_aa: CASSFRGGYSGNTIYF; j_call: TRBJ1-3; cdr3_length: 16; v_call: TRBV12-3/TRBV12-4
cdr3_aa: CASNLGTGPYEQYF; j_call: TRBJ2-7; cdr3_length: 14; v_call: TRBV6-1
cdr3_aa: CASSQYRTGGNYGYTF; j_call: TRBJ1-2; cdr3_length: 16; v_call: TRBV4-1
cdr3_aa: CSVHKGGRTEAFF; j_call: TRBJ1-1; cdr3_length: 13; v_call: TRBV29-1
cdr3_aa: CAISESAQYNSPLHF; j_call: TRBJ1-6; cdr3_length: 15; v_call: TRBV10-3
cdr3_aa: CASKVGTTSYNEQFF; j_call: TRBJ2-1; cdr3_length: 15; v_call: TRBV11-2
cdr3_aa: CASSLLPVSTDTQYF; j_call: TRBJ2-3; cdr3_length: 15; v_call: TRBV28
cdr3_aa: CASSFHPGANVLTF; j_call: TRBJ2-6; cdr3_length: 14; v_call: TRBV28